Presented here are 15 T cell receptor beta chains from one specimen sequenced in a study of T cells in women clearing cervical HPV infection. The repertoire was sequenced with immunoSEQ multiplex PCR; TCRdb's copy has only in-frame clones and lacks some. The sample table includes 30,000 to 40,000 clones. The specimen sequenced was blood buffy coat. The receptors were gathered from a woman aged 18 to 75 with a cervical HPV16 infection that either progressed to CIN3+ or cleared (not recorded which).

Note on this clone: From the germline J gene comes the end of the CDR3, since the read stops 3 residues before it. The rearrangement joins TRBV7-3 to TRBJ1-2; TRBD1 matches 7 bases. The CDR3 runs 15 residues. Germline V CDR1 and CDR2: SGHTA, FQGTGA. With 5 bases clipped from V and 6 bases from J, the junction kept 12 bases outside the gene matches. The covered CDR3 bases are TGTGCCAGCAGCCGGGGAGGGGGCGCGGAGGATGGC. This encodes CASSRGGGAEDG. The full CDR3 reads CASSRGGGAEDGYTF.

Worth noting for this clone: Read coverage stops 3 residues before the CDR3 terminus; the germline J gene supplies the remainder. This rearrangement joins TRBV2 to TRBJ1-2; no clear D gene. This CDR3 spans 14 amino acids. V lost 6 bases and J 2 bases, leaving 13 bases between the germline ends. Germline values: CDR1 SNHLY, CDR2 FYNNEI. The CDR3 sequence is CASSVTRENYGYTF. The CDR3 DNA, read in part, is TGTGCCAGCAGCGTAACCAGAGAGAACTATGGC.

In regard to this clone: The read stops 3 residues short of the end of the CDR3; the missing end is completed from the germline J gene. V is TRBV5-4 and J is TRBJ2-3; weak D call: TRBD1 (6 bases). In germline, CDR1 is SGHNT, CDR2 YYREEE (reference sequence). There are 13 residues in the CDR3. The CDR3: CASSFDRSETQYF. The sequenced CDR3 bases are TGTGCCAGCAGCTTTGACAGGTCGGAGACG. The full variable domain, with the rest looked up from reference TRBV5-4 and TRBJ2-3, is ETGVTQSPTHLIKTRGQQVTLRCSSQSGHNTVSWYQQALGQGPQFIFQYYREEENGRGNFPPRFSGLQFPNYSSELNVNALELDDSALYLCASSFDRSETQYFGPGTRLTVL.

As concerns this clone: With the read ending 3 residues before the CDR3 end, the germline J gene is used to fill in that end. V is TRBV15 and J is TRBJ2-7; TRBD1 aligns across 7 bases. V shed 5 bases, J shed 0 bases, and the junction held 10 bases outside the gene matches. Germline CDR1 reads LNHNV; CDR2 reads YYDKDF (reference sequence). CDR3 length: 16 residues. The DNA read from the CDR3 is TGTGCCACCAGCGATTCCCCACAGGGGAGCTCCTACGAG. Its translation is CATSDSPQGSSYE. The whole CDR3 sequence reads CATSDSPQGSSYEQYF.

As to this clone: Read coverage stops 3 residues before the CDR3 terminus; the germline J gene supplies the remainder. V gene TRBV2 combines with J gene TRBJ2-2; TRBD1 might be the D (6 bases). Germline V gene sequence: CDR1 SNHLY, CDR2 FYNNEI. The CDR3 loop spans 13 amino acids. The sequenced part of the CDR3 DNA is TGTGCCAGCAATAAGGGGGAAGGGTCACCG. It specifies CASNKGEGSP. The entire CDR3 is CASNKGEGSPLFF.

As concerns this clone: The read ends 3 residues before the CDR3 terminus; that terminus is restored from the germline J gene. The chain carries TRBV30 and TRBJ1-5; D may be TRBD1 (5 bases). Germline V CDR1 and CDR2: GTSNPN, SVGIG (reference sequence). The V end was cut by 0 bases, the J end by 5 bases, with 8 bases between. The CDR3 is made up of 13 amino acids. This chain's CDR3 is CAWSVEGDQPQHF. The part of the CDR3 DNA that was read is TGTGCCTGGAGTGTAGAAGGGGATCAGCCC. The whole variable domain, filled in from reference TRBV30 and TRBJ1-5, reads SQTIHQWPATLVQPVGSPLSLECTVEGTSNPNLYWYRQAAGRGLQLLFYSVGIGQISSEVPQNLSASRPQDRQFILSSKKLLLSDSGFYLCAWSVEGDQPQHFGDGTRLSIL.

Concerning this clone itself: The read gets to within 3 residues of the CDR3 end, and the germline J gene fills in the rest. This chain uses TRBV5-4 with TRBJ1-2; D is unclear. CDR3 length: 13 amino acids. The V end was cut by 6 bases, the J end by 6 bases, with 15 bases between. Looked up from germline, CDR1 is SGHNT and CDR2 is YYREEE (reference sequence). The CDR3 loop is CASKIIGEDGYTF. The covered CDR3 bases are TGTGCCAGCAAGATTATCGGGGAAGATGGC. Variable domain in full (rest from reference TRBV5-4 and TRBJ1-2): ETGVTQSPTHLIKTRGQQVTLRCSSQSGHNTVSWYQQALGQGPQFIFQYYREEENGRGNFPPRFSGLQFPNYSSELNVNALELDDSALYLCASKIIGEDGYTFGSGTRLTVV.

In the case of this clone: The read stops 3 residues short of the end of the CDR3; the missing end is completed from the germline J gene. This rearrangement joins TRBV2 to TRBJ2-7; the match to TRBD2 covers 13 bases. V trimming: 4 bases; J trimming: 2 bases; junction bases outside the gene matches: 2. Germline assignment: CDR1 SNHLY and CDR2 FYNNEI. The CDR3 length is 15 residues. Incomplete CDR3 DNA: TGTGCCAGCAGTGTAGGGACTAGCGGGGCCTACGAG. The encoded protein is CASSVGTSGAYE. In full, the CDR3 is CASSVGTSGAYEQYF. The full variable domain, in which reference TRBV2 and TRBJ2-7 provide the parts outside the CDR3, is EPEVTQTPSHQVTQMGQEVILRCVPISNHLYFYWYRQILGQKVEFLVSFYNNEISEKSEIFDDQFSVERPDGSNFTLKIRSTKLEDSAMYFCASSVGTSGAYEQYFGPGTRLTVT.

In the case of this clone: The read ends 3 residues early relative to the CDR3; the germline J gene fills the gap. The J gene is TRBJ1-2, the V gene TRBV7-6; TRBD1 aligns across 10 bases. CDR3 length: 17 amino acids. From germline, CDR1 is SGHVS and CDR2 FNYEAQ. This chain's CDR3 is CASSFDRGRTLSYDYTF. The CDR3 bases that were read are TGTGCCAGCAGCTTCGACAGGGGGCGAACACTATCCTACGAC.

On this clone itself: Coverage ceases 3 residues before the CDR3 finishes, and the germline J gene fills in the end. The rearrangement links TRBV11-2 to TRBJ2-1; D might be TRBD2 (5 bases). There are 15 residues in the CDR3. The germline V gene encodes CDR1 SGHAT and CDR2 FQNNGV. V was clipped by 0 bases and J by 5 bases, with 11 bases between them. The part of the CDR3 DNA that was read is TGTGCCAGCAGCTTAGATCTTACTAGAAACAATGAG. Translating it yields CASSLDLTRNNE. The CDR3 in its entirety is CASSLDLTRNNEQFF.

Concerning this clone: The read is 3 residues too short to cover the CDR3 end, so that end is filled in from the germline J gene. The chain has TRBV10-1 and TRBJ2-7; 10 bases align to TRBD2. The V and J ends lost 6 bases and 6 bases, in that order; junction bases with no gene match: 5. Germline loops: CDR1 WNHNN, CDR2 SYGVQD (reference sequence). This CDR3 spans 13 amino acids. The CDR3 bases that were read are TGCGCCAGCAGGGGTAGCGGGGGGTCCGAG. Amino acids: CASRGSGGSE. The whole CDR3 protein is CASRGSGGSEQYF.

Turning to this clone: The read ends 3 residues shy of where the CDR3 ends; the end is completed using the germline J gene. J is TRBJ2-5 and V is TRBV7-6; 8 bases match TRBD1. CDR3 size: 16 residues. CDR1 SGHVS and CDR2 FNYEAQ come from the germline V gene. V shed 3 bases and J 4 bases; nucleotides not matched to a gene: 10. The sequenced CDR3 bases are TGTGCCAGCAGCTTCCGAGGACAGGGTGGCGGAGAGACC. Residues: CASSFRGQGGGET. The full CDR3 reads CASSFRGQGGGETQYF.

A note on this clone: Read sequence stops 3 residues before the CDR3 end, and the germline J gene provides the missing end. The chain is built from TRBV19 and TRBJ2-7; 10 positions agree with TRBD2. This CDR3 comprises 15 residues. CDR1 is LNHDA, CDR2 SQIVND, per germline (reference sequence). J gave up 5 bases and V 5 bases, and 9 bases lay outside the gene matches. CDR3 DNA (partial): TGTGCCAGTAGTCCCGGGACTAGCGTCTTGGACGAG. Its translation is CASSPGTSVLDE. The whole CDR3 protein is CASSPGTSVLDEQYF.

On this clone: The CDR3 end is not reached by the read, which stops 3 residues before it; the germline J gene fills it in. The chain carries TRBV10-3 and TRBJ1-2; 9 nucleotides line up with TRBD1. The CDR3 loop spans 12 amino acids. V trimming: 9 bases; J trimming: 5 bases; junction bases outside the gene matches: 4. CDR1 and CDR2 (germline): ENHRY, SYGVKD. The CDR3 bases that were read are TGTGCCATTCGGACAGGGGAGTATGGC. It specifies CAIRTGEYG. The complete CDR3 reads CAIRTGEYGYTF.

Notes on this clone: The DNA ends 3 residues before the CDR3 does, and the rest of the CDR3 is filled in from the germline J gene. The chain joins TRBV18 to TRBJ1-6, with D perhaps matching TRBD1 (6 bases). This CDR3 contains 13 residues. V was pared by 3 bases and J by 7 bases, with 7 bases between. CDR1 and CDR2 from the germline V gene are KGHSH and LQKENI. The CDR3: CASSPGQNSPLHF. The sequenced part of the CDR3 DNA is TGTGCCAGCTCACCGGGACAAAATTCACCC.